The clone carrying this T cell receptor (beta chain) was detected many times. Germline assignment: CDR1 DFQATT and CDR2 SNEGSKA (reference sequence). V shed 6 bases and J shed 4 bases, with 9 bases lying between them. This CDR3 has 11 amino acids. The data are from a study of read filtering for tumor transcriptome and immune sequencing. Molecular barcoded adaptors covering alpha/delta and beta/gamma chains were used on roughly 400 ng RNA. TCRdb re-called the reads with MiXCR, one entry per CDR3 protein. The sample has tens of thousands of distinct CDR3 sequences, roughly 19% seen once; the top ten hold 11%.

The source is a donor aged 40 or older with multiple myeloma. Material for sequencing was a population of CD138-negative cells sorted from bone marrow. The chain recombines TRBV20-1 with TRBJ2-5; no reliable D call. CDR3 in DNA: TGCAGTGCCAGAAACTTAGAGACCCAGTACTTC. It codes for CSARNLETQYF.